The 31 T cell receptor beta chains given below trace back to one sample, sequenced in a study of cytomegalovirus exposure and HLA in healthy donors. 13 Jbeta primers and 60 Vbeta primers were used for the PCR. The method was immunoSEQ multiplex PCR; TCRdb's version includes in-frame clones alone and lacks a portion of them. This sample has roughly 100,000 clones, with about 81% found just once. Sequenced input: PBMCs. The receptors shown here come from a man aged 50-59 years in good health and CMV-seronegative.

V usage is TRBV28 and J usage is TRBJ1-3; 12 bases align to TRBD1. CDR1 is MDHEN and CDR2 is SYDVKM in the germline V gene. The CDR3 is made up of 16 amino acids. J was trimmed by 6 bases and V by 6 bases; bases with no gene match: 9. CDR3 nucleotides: TGTGCCAGCAGGTCCGGGACAGGGGGCCGGGAAAACACCATATATTTT. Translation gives CASRSGTGGRENTIYF.

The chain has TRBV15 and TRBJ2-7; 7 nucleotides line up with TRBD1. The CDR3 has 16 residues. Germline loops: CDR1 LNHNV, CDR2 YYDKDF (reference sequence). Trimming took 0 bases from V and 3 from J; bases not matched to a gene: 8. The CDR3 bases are TGTGCCACCAGCAGAGATCGTGAGACAGGGAACTACGAGCAGTACTTC. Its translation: CATSRDRETGNYEQYF.

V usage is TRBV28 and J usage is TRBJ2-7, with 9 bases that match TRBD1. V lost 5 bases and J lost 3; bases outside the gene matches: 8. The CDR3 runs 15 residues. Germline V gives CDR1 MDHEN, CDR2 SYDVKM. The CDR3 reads CASSGLDRGGYEQYF. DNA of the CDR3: TGTGCCAGCAGTGGCCTGGACAGGGGAGGCTACGAGCAGTACTTC.

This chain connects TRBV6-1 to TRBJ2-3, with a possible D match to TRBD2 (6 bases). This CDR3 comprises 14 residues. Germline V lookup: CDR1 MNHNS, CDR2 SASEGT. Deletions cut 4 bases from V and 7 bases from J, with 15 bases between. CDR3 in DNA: TGTGCCAGCAGTGCAGGCGGGGTAGCGTATACGCAGTATTTT. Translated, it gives CASSAGGVAYTQYF.

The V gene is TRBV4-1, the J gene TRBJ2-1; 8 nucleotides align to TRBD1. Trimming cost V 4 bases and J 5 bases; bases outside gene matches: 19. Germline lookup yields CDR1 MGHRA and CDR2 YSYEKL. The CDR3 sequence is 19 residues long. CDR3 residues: CASSLPDRGMDPVNNEQFF. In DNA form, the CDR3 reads TGCGCCAGCAGCCTTCCAGACAGGGGTATGGATCCGGTTAACAATGAGCAGTTCTTC.

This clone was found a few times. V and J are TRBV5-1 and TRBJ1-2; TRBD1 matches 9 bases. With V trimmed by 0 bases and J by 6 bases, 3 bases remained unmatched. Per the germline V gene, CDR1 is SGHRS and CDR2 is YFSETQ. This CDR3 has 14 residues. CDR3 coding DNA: TGCGCCAGCAGCTTGGTAGACAGGGGGAATGGCTACACCTTC. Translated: CASSLVDRGNGYTF.

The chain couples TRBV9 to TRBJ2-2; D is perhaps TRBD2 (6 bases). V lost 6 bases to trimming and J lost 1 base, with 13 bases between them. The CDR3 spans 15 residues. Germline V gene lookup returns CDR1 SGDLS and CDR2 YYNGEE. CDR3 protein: CASTLTGVNTGELFF. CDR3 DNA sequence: TGTGCCAGCACCCTTACGGGGGTGAACACCGGGGAGCTGTTTTTT.

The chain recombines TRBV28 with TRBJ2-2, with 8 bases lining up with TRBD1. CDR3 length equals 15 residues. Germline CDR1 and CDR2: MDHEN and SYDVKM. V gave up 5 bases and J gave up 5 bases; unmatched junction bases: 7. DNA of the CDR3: TGTGCCAGCAGTATCAGGGGGCGCGGGACCGGGGAGCTGTTTTTT. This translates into CASSIRGRGTGELFF. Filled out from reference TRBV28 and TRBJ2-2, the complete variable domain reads DVKVTQSSRYLVKRTGEKVFLECVQDMDHENMFWYRQDPGLGLRLIYFSYDVKMKEKGDIPEGYSVSREKKERFSLILESASTNQTSMYLCASSIRGRGTGELFFGEGSRLTVL.

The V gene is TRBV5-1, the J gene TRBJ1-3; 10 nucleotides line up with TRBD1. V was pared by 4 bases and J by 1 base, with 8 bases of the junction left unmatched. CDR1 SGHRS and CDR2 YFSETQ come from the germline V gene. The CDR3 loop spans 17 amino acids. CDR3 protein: CASSLRDRGGSGNTIYF. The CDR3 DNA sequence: TGCGCCAGCAGCCTTCGGGACAGGGGAGGATCTGGAAACACCATATATTTT.

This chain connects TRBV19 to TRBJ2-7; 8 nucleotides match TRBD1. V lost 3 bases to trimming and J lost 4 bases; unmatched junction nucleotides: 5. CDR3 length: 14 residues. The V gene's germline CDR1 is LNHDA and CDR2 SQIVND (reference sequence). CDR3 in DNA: TGTGCCAGTAGTATTCAGGGGGCAGAGTACGAGCAGTACTTC. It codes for CASSIQGAEYEQYF. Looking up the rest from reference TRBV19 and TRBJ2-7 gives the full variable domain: DGGITQSPKYLFRKEGQNVTLSCEQNLNHDAMYWYRQDPGQGLRLIYYSQIVNDFQKGDIAEGYSVSREKKESFPLTVTSAQKNPTAFYLCASSIQGAEYEQYFGPGTRLTVT.

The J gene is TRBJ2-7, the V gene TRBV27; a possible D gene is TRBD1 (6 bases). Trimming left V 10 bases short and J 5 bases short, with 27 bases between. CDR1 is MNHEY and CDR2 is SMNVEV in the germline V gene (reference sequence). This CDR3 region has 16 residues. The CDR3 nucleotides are TGTGCCATCCGGCTAGTTCCCGGGACATTTAACCACGAGCAGTACTTC. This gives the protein CAIRLVPGTFNHEQYF.

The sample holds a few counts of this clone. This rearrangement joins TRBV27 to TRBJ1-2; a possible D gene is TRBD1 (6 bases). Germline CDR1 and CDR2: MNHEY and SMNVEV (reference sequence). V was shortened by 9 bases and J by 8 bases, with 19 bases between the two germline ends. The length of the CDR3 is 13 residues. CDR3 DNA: TGTGCCAGTTCGACAGGCCCTTTGAGAGGCTACACCTTC. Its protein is CASSTGPLRGYTF.

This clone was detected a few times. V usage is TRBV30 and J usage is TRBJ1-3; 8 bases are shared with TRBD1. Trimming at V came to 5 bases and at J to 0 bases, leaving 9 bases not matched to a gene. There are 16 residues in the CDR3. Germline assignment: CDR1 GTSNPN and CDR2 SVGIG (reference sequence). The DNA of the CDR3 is TGTGCCTGGGTCGGGGGGACAGGTAGCTCTGGAAACACCATATATTTT. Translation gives CAWVGGTGSSGNTIYF.

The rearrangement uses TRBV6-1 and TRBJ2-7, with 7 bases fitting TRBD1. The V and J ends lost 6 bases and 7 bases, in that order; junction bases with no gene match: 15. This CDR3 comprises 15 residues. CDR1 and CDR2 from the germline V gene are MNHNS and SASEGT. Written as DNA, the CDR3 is TGTGCCAGCAGCGGTACCGGGACAGTCATCGGGGAGCAGTACTTC. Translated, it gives CASSGTGTVIGEQYF.

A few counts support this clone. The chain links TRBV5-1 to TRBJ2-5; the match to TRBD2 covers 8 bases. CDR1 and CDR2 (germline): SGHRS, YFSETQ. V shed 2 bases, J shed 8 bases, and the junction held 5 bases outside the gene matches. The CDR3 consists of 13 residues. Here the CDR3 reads CASSFTSGGTQYF. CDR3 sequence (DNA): TGCGCCAGCAGCTTCACTAGCGGAGGCACCCAGTACTTC.

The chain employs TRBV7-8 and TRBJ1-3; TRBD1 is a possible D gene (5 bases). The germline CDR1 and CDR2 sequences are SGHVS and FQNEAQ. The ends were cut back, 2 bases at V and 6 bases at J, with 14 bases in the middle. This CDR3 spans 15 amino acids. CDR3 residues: CASSLSRDFVNTIYF. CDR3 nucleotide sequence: TGTGCCAGCAGCTTAAGTAGGGACTTTGTAAACACCATATATTTT.

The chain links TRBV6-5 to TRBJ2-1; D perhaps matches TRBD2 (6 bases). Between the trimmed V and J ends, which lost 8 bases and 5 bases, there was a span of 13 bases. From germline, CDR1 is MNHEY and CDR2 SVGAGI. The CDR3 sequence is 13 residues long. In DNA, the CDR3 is TGTGCCAGCTGGGACTCGCAACACAATGAGCAGTTCTTC. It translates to CASWDSQHNEQFF.

CDR3 protein: CASSLEAGGLYEQYF. The CDR3 DNA sequence: TGTGCCAGCAGTTTAGAGGCGGGGGGCTTATACGAGCAGTACTTC. This sequence joins TRBV28 and TRBJ2-7; 8 bases line up with TRBD2. J was trimmed by 4 bases and V by 2 bases; bases with no gene match: 7. Germline loops: CDR1 MDHEN, CDR2 SYDVKM. The length of the CDR3 is 15 residues.

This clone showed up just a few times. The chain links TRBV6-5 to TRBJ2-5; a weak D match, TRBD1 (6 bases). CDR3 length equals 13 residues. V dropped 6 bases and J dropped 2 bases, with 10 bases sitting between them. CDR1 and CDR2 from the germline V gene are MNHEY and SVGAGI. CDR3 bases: TGTGCCAGCAGGATGGACAGACAAGAGACCCAGTACTTC. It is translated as CASRMDRQETQYF.

The CDR3 DNA reads TGTGCCAGCAGCTGGAGCAGCCCGAACACTGAAGCTTTCTTT. Its translation: CASSWSSPNTEAFF. J is TRBJ1-1 and V is TRBV11-1; D not resolved. The V gene lost 4 bases and the J gene lost 1 base, with 10 bases spanning the gap. The CDR3 is 14 amino acids. Germline assignment: CDR1 SGHAT and CDR2 FQDESV (reference sequence).

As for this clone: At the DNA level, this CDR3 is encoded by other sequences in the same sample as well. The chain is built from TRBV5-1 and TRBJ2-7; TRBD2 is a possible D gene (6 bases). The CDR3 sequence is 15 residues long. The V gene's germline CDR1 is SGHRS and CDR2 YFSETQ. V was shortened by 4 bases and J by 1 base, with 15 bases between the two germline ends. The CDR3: CASSLGTGDSYEQYF. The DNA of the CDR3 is TGCGCCAGCAGCCTAGGCACGGGGGATTCCTACGAGCAGTACTTC.

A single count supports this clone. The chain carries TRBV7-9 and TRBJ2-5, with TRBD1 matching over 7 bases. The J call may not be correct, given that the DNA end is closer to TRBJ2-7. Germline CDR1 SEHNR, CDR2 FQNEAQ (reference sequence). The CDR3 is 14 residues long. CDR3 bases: TGTGCCAGCAGCTTAGCTGGGGACAGCCGCGAGCAGTACTTC. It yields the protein CASSLAGDSREQYF.

The CDR3 bases are TGTGCCAGCAGTTTAGGCAGGGTGGGGACTAATGAAAAACTGTTTTTT. Encoded protein: CASSLGRVGTNEKLFF. The chain recombines TRBV28 with TRBJ1-4, with D possibly TRBD1 on 5 matching bases. The CDR3 extends over 16 amino acids. Germline V gene lookup returns CDR1 MDHEN and CDR2 SYDVKM. V was pared by 2 bases and J by 2 bases, with 12 bases between.

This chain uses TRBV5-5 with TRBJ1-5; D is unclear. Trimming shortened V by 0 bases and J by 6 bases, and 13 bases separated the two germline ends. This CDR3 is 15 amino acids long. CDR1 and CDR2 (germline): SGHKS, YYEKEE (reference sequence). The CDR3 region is CASSLAGFGSQPQHF. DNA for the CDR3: TGTGCCAGCAGCTTGGCAGGTTTTGGGTCTCAGCCCCAGCATTTT. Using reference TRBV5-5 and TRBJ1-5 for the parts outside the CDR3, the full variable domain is DAGVTQSPTHLIKTRGQQVTLRCSPISGHKSVSWYQQVLGQGPQFIFQYYEKEERGRGNFPDRFSARQFPNYSSELNVNALLLGDSALYLCASSLAGFGSQPQHFGDGTRLSIL.

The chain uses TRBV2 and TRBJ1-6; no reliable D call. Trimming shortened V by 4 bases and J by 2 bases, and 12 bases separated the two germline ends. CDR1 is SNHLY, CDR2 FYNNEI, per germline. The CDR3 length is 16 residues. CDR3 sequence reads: CASSGADTPYNSPLHF. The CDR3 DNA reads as TGTGCCAGCAGTGGGGCAGATACACCCTATAATTCACCCCTCCACTTT. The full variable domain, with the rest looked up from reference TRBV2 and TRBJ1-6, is EPEVTQTPSHQVTQMGQEVILRCVPISNHLYFYWYRQILGQKVEFLVSFYNNEISEKSEIFDDQFSVERPDGSNFTLKIRSTKLEDSAMYFCASSGADTPYNSPLHFGNGTRLTVT.

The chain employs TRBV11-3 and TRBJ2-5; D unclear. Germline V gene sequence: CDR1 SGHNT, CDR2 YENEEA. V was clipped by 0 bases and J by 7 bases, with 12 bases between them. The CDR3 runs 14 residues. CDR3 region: CASSLEARSRTQYF. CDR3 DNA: TGTGCCAGCAGCTTAGAGGCGCGTAGCCGGACCCAGTACTTC.

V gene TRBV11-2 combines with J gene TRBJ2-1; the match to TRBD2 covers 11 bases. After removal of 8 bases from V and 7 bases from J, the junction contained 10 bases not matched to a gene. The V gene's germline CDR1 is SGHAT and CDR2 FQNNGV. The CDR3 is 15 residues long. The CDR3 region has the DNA TGTGCCAGCGGATCTCGACTAGCGGGAAAGAATGAGCAGTTCTTC. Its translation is CASGSRLAGKNEQFF.

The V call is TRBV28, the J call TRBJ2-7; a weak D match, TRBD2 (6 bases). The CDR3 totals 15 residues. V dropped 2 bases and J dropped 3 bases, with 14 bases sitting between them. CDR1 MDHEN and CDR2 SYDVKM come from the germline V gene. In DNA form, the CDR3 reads TGTGCCAGCAGTTTAGGAGGGACCCAGATCTACGAGCAGTACTTC. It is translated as CASSLGGTQIYEQYF.

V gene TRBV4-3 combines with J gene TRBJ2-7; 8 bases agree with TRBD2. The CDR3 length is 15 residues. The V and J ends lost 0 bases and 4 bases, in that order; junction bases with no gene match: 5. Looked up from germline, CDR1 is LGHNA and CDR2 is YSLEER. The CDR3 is CASSQEGAGGYEQYF. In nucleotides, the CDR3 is TGCGCCAGCAGCCAAGAAGGCGCGGGGGGATACGAGCAGTACTTC.

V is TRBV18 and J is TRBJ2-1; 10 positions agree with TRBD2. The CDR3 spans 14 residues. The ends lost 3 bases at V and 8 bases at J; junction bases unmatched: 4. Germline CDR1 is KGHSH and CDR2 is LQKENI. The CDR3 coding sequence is TGTGCCAGCTCACCCAGCGGGGGGGCTGATGAGCAGTTCTTC. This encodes CASSPSGGADEQFF.

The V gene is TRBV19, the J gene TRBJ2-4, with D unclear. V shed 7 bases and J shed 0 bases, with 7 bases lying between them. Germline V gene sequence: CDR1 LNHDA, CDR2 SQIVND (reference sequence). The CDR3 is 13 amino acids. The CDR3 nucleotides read TGTGCCAGTACGAACAAAGCCAAAAACATTCAGTACTTC. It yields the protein CASTNKAKNIQYF. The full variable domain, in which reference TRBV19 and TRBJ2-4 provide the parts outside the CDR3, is DGGITQSPKYLFRKEGQNVTLSCEQNLNHDAMYWYRQDPGQGLRLIYYSQIVNDFQKGDIAEGYSVSREKKESFPLTVTSAQKNPTAFYLCASTNKAKNIQYFGAGTRLSVL.